This T cell receptor (beta chain) was obtained from a study of CD8 T cells in ankylosing spondylitis. Whole-study results and caveats: It was reported that disease-linked clones were significantly enriched in matched ankylosing spondylitis synovial fluid. Disease-associated clonotypes exhibited CD8+ identity and were relatively infrequent in peripheral blood. Within ankylosing spondylitis blood, a TCR beta motif made up of eight highly homologous variants appeared to be characteristic.

On this clonotype itself: Its antigen is unknown. Its ends do not fully match the called genes, so a read error is possible.

The germline gives CDR1 SSHAT, CDR2 FNYEAQ (reference sequence). This CDR3 spans 14 amino acids. Each CDR3 protein is one row after TCRdb ran MiXCR on the 5' RACE reads. Counted here are over 600,000 distinct CDR3 sequences, under 20% occurring once; the ten biggest clones make up 15% to 20%. The source is a male donor with ankylosing spondylitis. The sequenced sample consisted of blood, either unsorted or a sorted T cell fraction (not recorded which). The chain links TRBV7-7 to TRBJ2-3; D might be TRBD2 (7 bases). In DNA form, the CDR3 reads TGTGCTAGCAGCTTAGGGGGGGAGGCAGATACGCAGTATTTT. It translates to CASSLGGEADTQYF.